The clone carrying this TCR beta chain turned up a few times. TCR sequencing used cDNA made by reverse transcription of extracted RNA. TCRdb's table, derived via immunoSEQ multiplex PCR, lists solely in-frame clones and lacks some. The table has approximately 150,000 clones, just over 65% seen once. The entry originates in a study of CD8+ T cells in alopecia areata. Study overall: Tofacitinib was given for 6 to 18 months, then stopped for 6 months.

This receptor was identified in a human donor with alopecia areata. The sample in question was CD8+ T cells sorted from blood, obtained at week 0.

CDR3 region: CASSYSQGANYGYTF. The CDR3 nucleotides are TGTGCCAGCAGTTACTCACAGGGAGCTAACTATGGCTACACCTTC. The rearrangement joins TRBV6-5 to TRBJ1-2; D may be TRBD1 (6 bases). Trimming took 0 bases from V and 0 from J, leaving 8 bases between them. The germline CDR1 and CDR2 sequences are MNHEY and SVGAGI. The CDR3 runs to 15 residues.